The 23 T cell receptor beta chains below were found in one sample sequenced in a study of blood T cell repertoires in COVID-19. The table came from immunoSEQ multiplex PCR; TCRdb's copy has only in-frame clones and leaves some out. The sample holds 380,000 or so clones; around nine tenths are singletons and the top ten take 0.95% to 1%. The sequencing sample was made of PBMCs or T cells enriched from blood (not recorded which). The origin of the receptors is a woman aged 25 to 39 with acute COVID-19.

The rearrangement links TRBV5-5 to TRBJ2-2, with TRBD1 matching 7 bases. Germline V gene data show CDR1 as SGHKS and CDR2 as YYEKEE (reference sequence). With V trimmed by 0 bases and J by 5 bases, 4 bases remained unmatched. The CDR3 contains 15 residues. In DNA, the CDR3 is TGTGCCAGCAGCTTGGTTAGGGGGCAGACCGGGGAGCTGTTTTTT. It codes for CASSLVRGQTGELFF.

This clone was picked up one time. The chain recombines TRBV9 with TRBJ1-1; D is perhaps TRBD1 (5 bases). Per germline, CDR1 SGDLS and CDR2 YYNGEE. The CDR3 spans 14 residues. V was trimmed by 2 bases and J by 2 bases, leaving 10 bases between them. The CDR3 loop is CASSVGRVNTEAFF. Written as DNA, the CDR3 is TGTGCCAGCAGCGTGGGCAGGGTCAACACTGAAGCTTTCTTT.

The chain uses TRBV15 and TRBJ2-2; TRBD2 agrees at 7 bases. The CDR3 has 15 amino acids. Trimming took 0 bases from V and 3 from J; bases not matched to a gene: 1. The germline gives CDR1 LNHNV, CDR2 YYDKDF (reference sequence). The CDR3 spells CATSREGGYTGELFF. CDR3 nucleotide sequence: TGTGCCACCAGCAGAGAGGGAGGGTACACCGGGGAGCTGTTTTTT.

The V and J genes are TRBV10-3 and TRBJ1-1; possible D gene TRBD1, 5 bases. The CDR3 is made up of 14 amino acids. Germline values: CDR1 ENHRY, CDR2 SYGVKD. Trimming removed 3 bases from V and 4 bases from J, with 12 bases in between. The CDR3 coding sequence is TGTGCCATCAGTGACCTTTCGGGGGGCACTGAAGCTTTCTTT. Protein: CAISDLSGGTEAFF.

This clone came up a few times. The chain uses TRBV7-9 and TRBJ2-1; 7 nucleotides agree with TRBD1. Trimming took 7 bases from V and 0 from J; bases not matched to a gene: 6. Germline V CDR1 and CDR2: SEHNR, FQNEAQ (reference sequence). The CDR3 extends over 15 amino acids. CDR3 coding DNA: TGTGCCAGCACCCCGGACAGGACCTCCTACAATGAGCAGTTCTTC. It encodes CASTPDRTSYNEQFF.

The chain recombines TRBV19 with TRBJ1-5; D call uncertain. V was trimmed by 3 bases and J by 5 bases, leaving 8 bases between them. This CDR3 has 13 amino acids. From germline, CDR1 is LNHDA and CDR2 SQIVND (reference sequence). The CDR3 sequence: CASSMSGDQPQHF. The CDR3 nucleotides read TGTGCCAGTAGTATGTCCGGGGATCAGCCCCAGCATTTT.

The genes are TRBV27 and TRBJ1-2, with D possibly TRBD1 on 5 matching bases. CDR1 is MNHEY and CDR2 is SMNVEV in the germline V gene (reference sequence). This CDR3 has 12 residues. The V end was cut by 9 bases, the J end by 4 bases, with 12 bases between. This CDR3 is CASGAGPYGYTF. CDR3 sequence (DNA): TGTGCCAGTGGGGCAGGCCCCTATGGCTACACCTTC.

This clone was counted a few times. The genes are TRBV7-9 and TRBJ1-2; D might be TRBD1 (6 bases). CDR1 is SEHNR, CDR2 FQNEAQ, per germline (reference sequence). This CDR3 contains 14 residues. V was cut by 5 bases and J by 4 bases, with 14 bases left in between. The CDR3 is CASSPRQEFYGYTF. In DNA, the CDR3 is TGTGCCAGCAGCCCCAGACAGGAATTCTATGGCTACACCTTC.

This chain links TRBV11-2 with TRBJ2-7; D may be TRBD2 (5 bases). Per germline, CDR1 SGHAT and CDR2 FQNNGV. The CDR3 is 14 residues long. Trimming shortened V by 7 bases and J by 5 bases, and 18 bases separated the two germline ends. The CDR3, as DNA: TGTGCCAGCACCACCGGACTGAGTTACCACGAGCAGTACTTC. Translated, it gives CASTTGLSYHEQYF.

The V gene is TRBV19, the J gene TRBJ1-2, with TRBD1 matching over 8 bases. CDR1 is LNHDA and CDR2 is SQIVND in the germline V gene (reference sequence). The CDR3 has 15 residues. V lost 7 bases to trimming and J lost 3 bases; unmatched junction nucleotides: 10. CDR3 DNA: TGTGCCAGTACCCCTGGACAGGGTCGGGACTATGGCTACACCTTC. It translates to CASTPGQGRDYGYTF.

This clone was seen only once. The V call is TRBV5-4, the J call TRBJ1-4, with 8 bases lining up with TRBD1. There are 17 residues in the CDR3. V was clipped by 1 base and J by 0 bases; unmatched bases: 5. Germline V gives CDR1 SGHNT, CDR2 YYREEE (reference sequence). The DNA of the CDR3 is TGTGCCAGCAGCTTGCCGGGACAGGCAGCAACTAATGAAAAACTGTTTTTT. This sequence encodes CASSLPGQAATNEKLFF.

CDR3 in DNA: TGTGCCAGCAGCGACCGGGACAGGGGTGACACTGAAGCTTTCTTT. Its protein product is CASSDRDRGDTEAFF. The V call is TRBV5-8, the J call TRBJ1-1; 10 bases fit TRBD1. V lost 4 bases to trimming and J lost 3 bases; unmatched junction nucleotides: 6. This CDR3 has 15 residues. CDR1 and CDR2 from the germline V gene are SGHTS and YDEGEE.

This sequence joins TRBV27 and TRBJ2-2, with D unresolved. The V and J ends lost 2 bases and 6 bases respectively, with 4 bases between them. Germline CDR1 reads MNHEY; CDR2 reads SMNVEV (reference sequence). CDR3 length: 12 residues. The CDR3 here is CASSLISGELFF. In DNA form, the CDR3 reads TGTGCCAGCAGTTTAATATCCGGGGAGCTGTTTTTT.

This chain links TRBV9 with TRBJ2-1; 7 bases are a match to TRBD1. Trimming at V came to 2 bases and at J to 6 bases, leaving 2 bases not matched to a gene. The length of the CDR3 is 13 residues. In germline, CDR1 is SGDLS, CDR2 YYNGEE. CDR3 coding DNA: TGTGCCAGCAGCGTCACAGGGGCCAATGAGCAGTTCTTC. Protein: CASSVTGANEQFF.

This CDR3 reads CASSPPAGGVGDTQYF. Here the CDR3 DNA reads TGTGCCAGCTCACCACCAGCGGGGGGGGTTGGAGATACGCAGTATTTT. The V call is TRBV18, the J call TRBJ2-3, with 10 bases fitting TRBD2. The CDR3 length is 16 residues. CDR1 KGHSH and CDR2 LQKENI come from the germline V gene. V shed 0 bases, J shed 5 bases, and the junction held 5 bases outside the gene matches.

The CDR3 DNA follows: TGCAGTGCTAGTAACTCGGGACTTCAACAAGAGACCCAGTACTTC. This encodes CSASNSGLQQETQYF. The genes are TRBV20-1 and TRBJ2-5; D perhaps matches TRBD2 (6 bases). This CDR3 is 15 amino acids long. V was clipped by 3 bases and J by 2 bases, with 16 bases between them. Per the germline V gene, CDR1 is DFQATT and CDR2 is SNEGSKA (reference sequence).

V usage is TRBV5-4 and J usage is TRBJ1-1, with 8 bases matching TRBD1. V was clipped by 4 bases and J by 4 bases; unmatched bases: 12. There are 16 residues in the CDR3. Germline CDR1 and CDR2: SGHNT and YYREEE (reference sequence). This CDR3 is CASSLQSGGLGTEAFF. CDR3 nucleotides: TGTGCCAGCAGCCTACAGTCAGGGGGCCTGGGCACTGAAGCTTTCTTT.

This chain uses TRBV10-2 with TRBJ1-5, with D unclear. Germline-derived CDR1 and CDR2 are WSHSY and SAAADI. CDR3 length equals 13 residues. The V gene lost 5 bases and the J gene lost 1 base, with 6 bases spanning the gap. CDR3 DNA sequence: TGCGCCAGCAGTCGGGGAAGCAATCAGCCCCAGCATTTT. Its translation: CASSRGSNQPQHF.

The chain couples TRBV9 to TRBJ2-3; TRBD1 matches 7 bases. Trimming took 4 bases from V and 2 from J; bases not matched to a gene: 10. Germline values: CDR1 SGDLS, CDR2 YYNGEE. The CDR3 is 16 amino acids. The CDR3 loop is CASSLRTGDHTDTQYF. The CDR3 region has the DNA TGTGCCAGCAGCTTACGTACAGGGGACCACACAGATACGCAGTATTTT.

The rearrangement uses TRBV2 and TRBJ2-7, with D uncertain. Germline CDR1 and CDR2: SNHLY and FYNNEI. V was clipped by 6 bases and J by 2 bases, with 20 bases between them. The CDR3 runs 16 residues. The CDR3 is CASSGTTLSPTYEQYF. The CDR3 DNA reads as TGTGCCAGCAGCGGTACTACCCTCAGCCCCACCTACGAGCAGTACTTC. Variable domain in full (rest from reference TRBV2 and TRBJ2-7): EPEVTQTPSHQVTQMGQEVILRCVPISNHLYFYWYRQILGQKVEFLVSFYNNEISEKSEIFDDQFSVERPDGSNFTLKIRSTKLEDSAMYFCASSGTTLSPTYEQYFGPGTRLTVT.

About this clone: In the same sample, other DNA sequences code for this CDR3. CDR3 residues: CASSPPSGGTDTQYF. The CDR3 DNA reads TGCGCCAGCAGCCCCCCTAGCGGGGGAACAGATACGCAGTATTTT. The chain recombines TRBV5-1 with TRBJ2-3; 10 positions agree with TRBD2. The length of the CDR3 is 15 residues. The V gene's germline CDR1 is SGHRS and CDR2 YFSETQ. V trimming: 4 bases; J trimming: 3 bases; junction bases outside the gene matches: 5.

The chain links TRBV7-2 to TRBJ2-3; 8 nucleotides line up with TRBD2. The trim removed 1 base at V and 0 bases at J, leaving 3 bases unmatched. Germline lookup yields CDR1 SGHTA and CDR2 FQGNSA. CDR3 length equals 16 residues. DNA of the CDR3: TGTGCCAGCAGCTTAGTACCGGGGGGGAGCACAGATACGCAGTATTTT. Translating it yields CASSLVPGGSTDTQYF.

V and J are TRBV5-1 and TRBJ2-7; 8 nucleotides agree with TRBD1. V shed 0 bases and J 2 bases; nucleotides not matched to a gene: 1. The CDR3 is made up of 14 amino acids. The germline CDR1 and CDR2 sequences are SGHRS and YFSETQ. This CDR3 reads CASSLEQGAYEQYF. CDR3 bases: TGCGCCAGCAGCTTGGAACAGGGGGCCTACGAGCAGTACTTC.